Shown below are 29 T cell receptor beta chains from a single sample sequenced in a study of T cell responses to AZD1222 COVID-19 vaccine. Sequencing used immunoSEQ multiplex PCR; TCRdb keeps in-frame clones, though not all of them. The profile shows approximately 100,000 clones, about 89% of them singletons. This material consisted of peripheral blood, taken 28 days after the second AZD1222 dose. The receptors shown here come from an adult who received the AZD1222 COVID-19 vaccine.

The chain couples TRBV5-6 to TRBJ2-3; TRBD2 agrees at 13 bases. From germline, CDR1 is SGHDT and CDR2 YYEEEE. The CDR3 loop spans 17 amino acids. The V and J ends lost 2 bases and 2 bases, in that order; junction bases with no gene match: 5. CDR3 in amino acids: CASSFGLAGAATDTQYF. The CDR3 DNA reads TGTGCCAGCAGCTTCGGACTAGCGGGGGCCGCCACAGATACGCAGTATTTT.

This chain links TRBV4-2 with TRBJ2-3, with 9 bases lining up with TRBD2. CDR1 LGHNA and CDR2 YNFKEQ come from the germline V gene. The CDR3 is 16 residues long. V gave up 4 bases and J gave up 2 bases; unmatched junction bases: 7. The CDR3 sequence: CASSPRAGGTTDTQYF. The CDR3 DNA sequence: TGTGCCAGCAGCCCGAGAGCGGGGGGTACCACAGATACGCAGTATTTT.

This clone is a singleton in its sample. The rearrangement links TRBV7-2 to TRBJ1-6; tentatively, D is TRBD1 (6 bases). CDR1 is SGHTA, CDR2 FQGNSA, per germline. The V end lost 5 bases, the J end lost 9 bases, and 17 bases lay between the germline ends. The CDR3 consists of 15 residues. Written as DNA, the CDR3 is TGTGCCAGCAGCGTAGGGCGGGGGGCTGGTTCACCCCTCCACTTT. Protein sequence: CASSVGRGAGSPLHF.

The chain combines TRBV18 with TRBJ2-7; the D call may be TRBD1 or TRBD2 (5 bases each). The CDR3 runs 15 residues. V was pared by 6 bases and J by 7 bases, with 22 bases between. CDR1 is KGHSH and CDR2 is LQKENI in the germline V gene. The CDR3 is CASSLGTAERYEQYF. The CDR3 DNA reads TGTGCCAGCTCTCTGGGGACGGCCGAAAGGTATGAGCAGTACTTC.

This chain connects TRBV9 to TRBJ2-3; D is unresolved. Trimming removed 0 bases from V and 3 bases from J, with 8 bases in between. The CDR3 length is 14 residues. Germline values: CDR1 SGDLS, CDR2 YYNGEE. The DNA of the CDR3 is TGTGCCAGCAGCGTAGAACAGAGGACAGATACGCAGTATTTT. Residues: CASSVEQRTDTQYF.

This clone was counted a single time. The V gene is TRBV7-8, the J gene TRBJ2-2; D possibly corresponds to TRBD2 (5 bases). This CDR3 comprises 15 residues. The ends were cut back, 7 bases at V and 1 base at J, with 13 bases in the middle. The germline V gene encodes CDR1 SGHVS and CDR2 FQNEAQ. The CDR3 DNA reads TGTGCCAGCACAAGGGAGCGGCTGAACACCGGGGAGCTGTTTTTT. It encodes CASTRERLNTGELFF. Using reference TRBV7-8 and TRBJ2-2 for the parts outside the CDR3, the full variable domain is GAGVSQSPRYKVAKRGQDVALRCDPISGHVSLFWYQQALGQGPEFLTYFQNEAQLDKSGLPSDRFFAERPEGSVSTLKIQRTQQEDSAVYLCASTRERLNTGELFFGEGSRLTVL.

The gene calls are TRBV6-6 and TRBJ1-5, with TRBD1 matching 10 bases. Germline trimming cut 7 bases from V and 6 bases from J; bases unmatched to any gene: 6. CDR1 is MNHNY and CDR2 is SVGAGI in the germline V gene (reference sequence). This CDR3 region has 14 residues. The CDR3 loop reads CASNPGQGSQPQHF. In DNA form, the CDR3 reads TGTGCCAGCAATCCGGGACAGGGGAGTCAGCCCCAGCATTTT.

The chain has TRBV9 and TRBJ2-1; maybe TRBD2 (6 bases). V lost 3 bases and J lost 2, with 12 bases in between. CDR3 length equals 15 residues. Germline V gene lookup returns CDR1 SGDLS and CDR2 YYNGEE. The CDR3 spells CASSGGDSPYNEQFF. The CDR3 DNA follows: TGTGCCAGCAGCGGGGGGGATTCTCCCTACAATGAGCAGTTCTTC.

This chain links TRBV2 with TRBJ1-2, with TRBD1 identical over 8 bases. With 7 bases clipped from V and 0 bases from J, the junction kept 7 bases outside the gene matches. CDR1 and CDR2 from the germline V gene are SNHLY and FYNNEI. The CDR3 has 15 residues. CDR3 bases: TGTGCCAGCACCCCGACGACAGGGGCTAACTATGGCTACACCTTC. Protein product: CASTPTTGANYGYTF.

The chain uses TRBV27 and TRBJ2-5; unclear D gene. Trimming shortened V by 6 bases and J by 2 bases, and 10 bases separated the two germline ends. Germline V gene lookup returns CDR1 MNHEY and CDR2 SMNVEV (reference sequence). The CDR3 is made up of 13 amino acids. CDR3: CASRVRRQETQYF. The CDR3 nucleotides read TGTGCCAGCAGAGTCAGACGTCAAGAGACCCAGTACTTC.

CDR3 DNA sequence: TGTGCCAGCAGTCGTCCGAGCAGGCCAGGGGGGGGCTACACCTTC. Encoded protein: CASSRPSRPGGGYTF. The gene calls are TRBV28 and TRBJ1-2; 7 nucleotides line up with TRBD1. V was pared by 5 bases and J by 8 bases, with 14 bases of the junction left unmatched. Germline V gene sequence: CDR1 MDHEN, CDR2 SYDVKM. This CDR3 has 15 amino acids.

The J gene is TRBJ2-7, the V gene TRBV10-3; D is unclear. Germline V CDR1 and CDR2: ENHRY, SYGVKD. This CDR3 region has 14 residues. V lost 0 bases, J lost 0 bases, and 6 bases lay in between. CDR3 residues: CAISESYPSYEQYF. The CDR3 DNA is TGTGCCATCAGTGAGTCGTACCCCTCCTACGAGCAGTACTTC.

V usage is TRBV7-2 and J usage is TRBJ1-1; no definite D call. Germline CDR1 reads SGHTA; CDR2 reads FQGNSA. CDR3 length: 13 residues. Trimming left V 3 bases short and J 5 bases short, with 10 bases between. In nucleotides, the CDR3 is TGTGCCAGCAGCTTGAACAGTCGGACTGAAGCTTTCTTT. It codes for CASSLNSRTEAFF.

This chain connects TRBV4-1 to TRBJ1-4; D remains unclear. The ends were cut back, 5 bases at V and 7 bases at J, with 11 bases in the middle. CDR3 size: 13 residues. CDR1 and CDR2 (germline): MGHRA, YSYEKL. Here the CDR3 DNA reads TGCGCCAGCAGCAGGGTTATTCGTGAAAAACTGTTTTTT. Protein product: CASSRVIREKLFF.

This rearrangement joins TRBV11-2 to TRBJ2-7; TRBD1 matches 11 bases. V lost 0 bases and J lost 3; bases outside the gene matches: 7. The germline gives CDR1 SGHAT, CDR2 FQNNGV. The CDR3 contains 17 residues. The CDR3 DNA is TGTGCCAGCAGCTTAGAATCCTGGACAGGGGGCATCTACGAGCAGTACTTC. It translates to CASSLESWTGGIYEQYF.

This rearrangement joins TRBV18 to TRBJ1-2; a possible D gene is TRBD1 (5 bases). This CDR3 is 14 amino acids long. V was pared by 8 bases and J by 4 bases, with 17 bases between. Germline V CDR1 and CDR2: KGHSH, LQKENI. The CDR3 DNA reads as TGTGCCAGCGGACCGACGGGTGGGGCCTATGGCTACACCTTC. Translating gives CASGPTGGAYGYTF.

This chain's CDR3 is CASSSNRQGKLYGYTF. In DNA form, the CDR3 reads TGTGCCAGTAGTTCCAACAGACAGGGAAAACTCTATGGCTACACCTTC. The chain links TRBV19 to TRBJ1-2, with TRBD1 matching 7 bases. Losses at the gene ends were 5 bases for V and 4 bases for J; bases not matched to a gene: 13. The CDR3 is 16 residues long. Germline V CDR1 and CDR2: LNHDA, SQIVND (reference sequence).

The chain couples TRBV19 to TRBJ2-7; TRBD1 matches at 10 bases. This CDR3 comprises 14 residues. Germline CDR1 LNHDA, CDR2 SQIVND (reference sequence). V trimming: 5 bases; J trimming: 7 bases; junction bases outside the gene matches: 8. The CDR3 loop reads CASSARQGAGEQYF. The DNA for the CDR3 is TGTGCCAGTAGTGCGCGACAGGGGGCAGGAGAGCAGTACTTC.

The chain carries TRBV5-1 and TRBJ1-2, with a tentative D call TRBD1 (5 bases). The V end lost 7 bases, the J end lost 4 bases, and 17 bases lay between the germline ends. CDR1 and CDR2 from the germline V gene are SGHRS and YFSETQ. The CDR3 has 14 amino acids. The CDR3 region is CASGSSGTIYGYTF. The CDR3 region has the DNA TGCGCCAGCGGGTCTTCAGGGACCATCTATGGCTACACCTTC.

This clone appeared once. The rearrangement links TRBV19 to TRBJ2-2, with TRBD2 as a possible D gene (5 bases). In germline, CDR1 is LNHDA, CDR2 SQIVND (reference sequence). V was trimmed by 2 bases and J by 6 bases, leaving 10 bases between them. The CDR3 runs to 14 residues. The DNA for the CDR3 is TGTGCCAGTAGTATAATTAGCGAGTCCGGGGAGCTGTTTTTT. Translating gives CASSIISESGELFF.

The chain combines TRBV7-6 with TRBJ2-1; TRBD2 matches at 10 bases. There are 15 residues in the CDR3. The germline CDR1 and CDR2 sequences are SGHVS and FNYEAQ. The V gene end was trimmed by 2 bases and the J gene end by 4 bases; junction bases not matched to a gene: 2. Here the CDR3 DNA reads TGTGCCAGCAGCTTATTAGCGGGGGGTTACAATGAGCAGTTCTTC. Its translation: CASSLLAGGYNEQFF.

V gene TRBV4-3 combines with J gene TRBJ2-2, with D unclear. The CDR3 has 16 amino acids. CDR1 is LGHNA, CDR2 YSLEER, per germline. V lost 6 bases to trimming and J lost 0 bases, with 14 bases between them. CDR3 sequence reads: CASRRQLSSNTGELFF. CDR3 sequence (DNA): TGCGCCAGCAGACGACAACTGTCCTCGAACACCGGGGAGCTGTTTTTT.

The chain carries TRBV6-5 and TRBJ1-1; D remains unclear. Germline-derived CDR1 and CDR2 are MNHEY and SVGAGI. With 6 bases removed from V and 3 bases from J, the gap between germline ends came to 17 bases. The CDR3 loop spans 15 amino acids. The CDR3 DNA sequence: TGTGCCAGCAGGAGAACTCCTACGGTCCACACTGAAGCTTTCTTT. Amino acids: CASRRTPTVHTEAFF.

The V gene is TRBV18, the J gene TRBJ1-2; no firm D call. V dropped 0 bases and J dropped 2 bases, with 7 bases sitting between them. Germline CDR1 is KGHSH and CDR2 is LQKENI. The CDR3 has 14 amino acids. For the CDR3, the DNA is TGTGCCAGCTCACCACCGGGCAGAAACTATGGCTACACCTTC. It yields the protein CASSPPGRNYGYTF.

This chain's CDR3 is CASPPQRGWDGYTF. The CDR3 coding sequence is TGTGCCAGCCCCCCTCAGAGGGGGTGGGATGGCTACACCTTC. The chain carries TRBV2 and TRBJ1-2, with D tentatively TRBD1 (6 bases). The CDR3 spans 14 residues. Germline-derived CDR1 and CDR2 are SNHLY and FYNNEI. Between the trimmed V and J ends, which lost 8 bases and 6 bases, there was a span of 19 bases.

This chain uses TRBV2 with TRBJ2-1; D possibly corresponds to TRBD2 (5 bases). This CDR3 has 13 amino acids. Per germline, CDR1 SNHLY and CDR2 FYNNEI. V lost 8 bases and J lost 6, with 14 bases in between. DNA of the CDR3: TGTGCCAGCTTCTCGGGAAACCGCAATGAGCAGTTCTTC. Translated, it gives CASFSGNRNEQFF.

This clone appeared once. The J gene is TRBJ1-1, the V gene TRBV30, with D unresolved. The CDR3 loop spans 11 amino acids. Germline assignment: CDR1 GTSNPN and CDR2 SVGIG (reference sequence). V lost 3 bases to trimming and J lost 6 bases, with 8 bases between them. This CDR3 reads CAWRRTAEAFF. For the CDR3, the DNA is TGTGCCTGGAGGCGGACGGCTGAAGCTTTCTTT.

This sequence joins TRBV25-1 and TRBJ2-5; no definite D call. The CDR3 covers 14 residues. Trimming stripped 2 bases from V and 0 bases from J, with 7 bases between. Germline values: CDR1 MGHDK, CDR2 SYGVNS. CDR3 sequence (DNA): TGTGCCAGCAGTGAAATAGGGTACCAAGAGACCCAGTACTTC. Its protein is CASSEIGYQETQYF.

V usage is TRBV9 and J usage is TRBJ2-3, with D unresolved. The CDR3 contains 15 residues. Trimming removed 0 bases at V and 1 base at J, with 9 bases between. Per germline, CDR1 SGDLS and CDR2 YYNGEE. CDR3 nucleotide sequence: TGTGCCAGCAGCGTAGCGCAACTTCGCACAGATACGCAGTATTTT. It translates to CASSVAQLRTDTQYF. The complete variable domain, with remaining parts taken from reference TRBV9 and TRBJ2-3, reads DSGVTQTPKHLITATGQRVTLRCSPRSGDLSVYWYQQSLDQGLQFLIQYYNGEERAKGNILERFSAQQFPDLHSELNLSSLELGDSALYFCASSVAQLRTDTQYFGPGTRLTVL.